Reported below is one T cell receptor beta chain. Antigen: not known. Germline V gives CDR1 SGDLS, CDR2 YYNGEE. The CDR3 runs 13 residues. Trimming took 3 bases from V and 7 from J, leaving 13 bases between them. The data derive from a study of graft-versus-host responses after intestinal transplantation. Background on the study: Transplants given to recipients were multivisceral, liver-intestinal, or isolated intestinal.

Study-level points and caveats: Clonal ratios of graft-versus-host to host-versus-graft in allografts were high for patients exhibiting graft-donor T cell macrochimerism. In recipient marrow, GvH clones were found, and some appeared first in ileum or blood.

The data were produced by immunoSEQ multiplex PCR, yet TCRdb's version contains in-frame clones alone and is incomplete. The sample includes tens of thousands of clones, 84% of them seen just once. This rearrangement joins TRBV9 to TRBJ1-2; D is perhaps TRBD1 (5 bases). The material sequenced was unstimulated CD4+ T cells sorted from spleen or lymph node cells, taken before transplant. The sequence was collected from a human donor who was the organ donor for an intestinal transplant. CDR3 amino acids: CASSAQFRAGYTF. The CDR3, as DNA: TGTGCCAGCAGCGCACAATTCAGGGCTGGCTACACCTTC.